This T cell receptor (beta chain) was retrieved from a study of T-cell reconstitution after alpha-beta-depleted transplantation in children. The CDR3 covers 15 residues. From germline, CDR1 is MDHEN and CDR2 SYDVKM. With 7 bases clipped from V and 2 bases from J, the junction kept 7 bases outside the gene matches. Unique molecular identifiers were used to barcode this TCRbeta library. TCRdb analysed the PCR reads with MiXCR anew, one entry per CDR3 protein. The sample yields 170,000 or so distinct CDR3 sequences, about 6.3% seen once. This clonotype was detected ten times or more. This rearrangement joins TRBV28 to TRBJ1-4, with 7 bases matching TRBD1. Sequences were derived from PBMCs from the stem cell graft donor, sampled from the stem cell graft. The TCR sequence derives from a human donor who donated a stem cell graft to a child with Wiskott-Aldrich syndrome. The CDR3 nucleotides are TGTGCCAGCAAAGGAGGGGGCACTACTAATGAAAAACTGTTTTTT. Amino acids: CASKGGGTTNEKLFF.